The subject of this entry is one T cell receptor beta chain. The read stops 3 residues short of the end of the CDR3; the missing end is completed from the germline J gene. V lost 4 bases to trimming and J lost 3 bases; unmatched junction nucleotides: 11. Germline CDR1 SGHRS, CDR2 YFSETQ. The CDR3 contains 16 residues. These data come from a study of T cells in women clearing cervical HPV infection. On the study more broadly: Only a few women had HLA typing results available.

TCRdb keeps only in-frame clones here, not all; method: immunoSEQ multiplex PCR. This table lists about 30,000 clones. This TCR derives from a woman between 18 and 75 years old with a cervical HPV16 infection that either progressed to CIN3+ or cleared (not recorded which). The chain has TRBV5-1 and TRBJ1-1; 8 nucleotides align to TRBD1. The source material was blood buffy coat. CDR3 amino acids: CASSLGQGRKDTEAFF. CDR3 DNA (partial): TGCGCCAGCAGCCTTGGACAGGGCAGGAAGGACACTGAA.